This section outlines one T cell receptor (beta chain) sequence together with its context. Its target is unknown. TCRdb's table, derived via immunoSEQ multiplex PCR, lists solely in-frame clones and lacks some. This sample has just over 350,000 clones, with about 92% found just once. The data were taken from a study of Ad26.COV2.S vaccination and SARS-CoV-2 variants. General study points: Participants in the vaccine arm had higher spike-specific TCR breadth; placebo recipients had lower. Responses of spike-specific T cells (both CD8+ and CD4+) reportedly showed substantial breadth after vaccination.

The TCR originated in a human donor who had recovered from COVID-19. The sample was peripheral blood, taken after recovery from COVID-19.

The CDR3 DNA is TGCGCCAGCAGCCAAGCGAAGGGGGCGGTAGATACGCAGTATTTT. Translated, it gives CASSQAKGAVDTQYF. The V and J genes are TRBV4-1 and TRBJ2-3; 7 positions match TRBD1. Germline V gives CDR1 MGHRA, CDR2 YSYEKL. CDR3 length: 15 amino acids. V dropped 1 base and J dropped 5; count of bases not matched to a gene: 6.